The 30 T cell receptor beta chains below were found in one sample sequenced in a study of cytomegalovirus exposure and HLA in healthy donors. Both 60 Vbeta primers and 13 Jbeta primers went into the PCR. TCRdb keeps only in-frame clones here, not all; method: immunoSEQ multiplex PCR. This sample has approximately 150,000 clones; around 68% occur once, and the top ten carry more than 9%. Sequences were obtained from PBMCs. These receptors all come from a man aged 25 to 40 in good health and CMV-seropositive.

This chain links TRBV7-8 with TRBJ2-1, with TRBD1 matching 9 bases. CDR3 length equals 14 residues. V shed 4 bases and J 6 bases; nucleotides not matched to a gene: 4. The germline CDR1 and CDR2 sequences are SGHVS and FQNEAQ. The CDR3 nucleotides read TGTGCCAGCAGCTGGGGGGGACAGGGCAATGAGCAGTTCTTC. It is translated as CASSWGGQGNEQFF.

The CDR3 DNA is TGTGCCAGCAGTTTATCGTCTAGCGGGAGGTTCAATGAGCAGTTCTTC. Translating gives CASSLSSSGRFNEQFF. V gene TRBV28 combines with J gene TRBJ2-1, with 11 bases matching TRBD2. This CDR3 region has 16 residues. CDR1 is MDHEN and CDR2 is SYDVKM in the germline V gene. The ends lost 1 base at V and 6 bases at J; junction bases unmatched: 5.

CDR3 sequence reads: CAISESSPRPPHGNEQFF. The CDR3 bases are TGTGCCATCAGTGAGTCCTCCCCACGTCCGCCCCACGGGAATGAGCAGTTCTTC. This chain joins TRBV10-3 and TRBJ2-1; D is unresolved. This CDR3 has 18 amino acids. Trimming took 0 bases from V and 7 from J, leaving 22 bases between them. CDR1 is ENHRY and CDR2 is SYGVKD in the germline V gene.

V and J are TRBV5-1 and TRBJ1-2, with TRBD1 matching over 10 bases. Germline CDR1 is SGHRS and CDR2 is YFSETQ. The ends lost 3 bases at V and 3 bases at J; junction bases unmatched: 2. This CDR3 region has 14 residues. The CDR3 protein is CASSSGTGDYGYTF. The CDR3, as DNA: TGCGCCAGCAGCTCCGGGACAGGGGACTATGGCTACACCTTC.

V gene TRBV10-3 combines with J gene TRBJ2-1; D is unclear. Trimming cost V 2 bases and J 6 bases, with 8 bases left between them. This CDR3 is 13 amino acids long. Germline V gives CDR1 ENHRY, CDR2 SYGVKD. In DNA form, the CDR3 reads TGTGCCATCAGTGAGCCCTCGGGCAATGAGCAGTTCTTC. Its translation is CAISEPSGNEQFF.

J is TRBJ1-2 and V is TRBV5-4; 9 nucleotides align to TRBD1. V lost 0 bases to trimming and J lost 4 bases; unmatched junction nucleotides: 7. CDR1 SGHNT and CDR2 YYREEE come from the germline V gene (reference sequence). The CDR3 covers 16 residues. Written as DNA, the CDR3 is TGTGCCAGCAGCTTGGACAGGGGGCGGGGGACCTATGGCTACACCTTC. Its translation: CASSLDRGRGTYGYTF.

The chain combines TRBV7-9 with TRBJ2-2, with D possibly TRBD2 on 6 matching bases. In germline, CDR1 is SEHNR, CDR2 FQNEAQ (reference sequence). V was cut by 8 bases and J by 2 bases, with 15 bases left in between. CDR3 length: 15 amino acids. The CDR3 reads CASLDPGLNTGELFF. The CDR3 DNA reads as TGTGCCAGCCTCGACCCGGGACTCAACACCGGGGAGCTGTTTTTT.

The chain combines TRBV4-1 with TRBJ2-7, with a possible D match to TRBD2 (5 bases). This CDR3 region has 11 residues. Germline CDR1 MGHRA, CDR2 YSYEKL. V was trimmed by 1 base and J by 8 bases, leaving 6 bases between them. CDR3 sequence reads: CASSQAGKQYF. The CDR3 DNA follows: TGCGCCAGCAGCCAAGCGGGAAAGCAGTACTTC.

The DNA of the CDR3 is TGTGCCAGCAGCCAGGCAGGGGGAGGCTACACCTTC. Translated: CASSQAGGGYTF. V is TRBV7-2 and J is TRBJ1-2, with TRBD1 matching 7 bases. V was clipped by 5 bases and J by 8 bases; unmatched bases: 5. Germline V CDR1 and CDR2: SGHTA, FQGNSA. This CDR3 is 12 amino acids long. The full variable domain, its missing parts supplied by reference TRBV7-2 and TRBJ1-2, is GAGVSQSPSNKVTEKGKDVELRCDPISGHTALYWYRQSLGQGLEFLIYFQGNSAPDKSGLPSDRFSAERTGGSVSTLTIQRTQQEDSAVYLCASSQAGGGYTFGSGTRLTVV.

The rearrangement joins TRBV4-1 to TRBJ2-5; D perhaps matches TRBD2 (6 bases). The CDR3 contains 16 residues. Per germline, CDR1 MGHRA and CDR2 YSYEKL. The V end was cut by 1 base, the J end by 2 bases, with 14 bases between. The CDR3 region is CASSQASASAQETQYF. In nucleotides, the CDR3 is TGCGCCAGCAGCCAAGCTTCGGCTAGCGCACAAGAGACCCAGTACTTC.

The genes are TRBV7-3 and TRBJ1-1; tentative D call: TRBD1 (6 bases). Trimming removed 2 bases at V and 2 bases at J, with 12 bases between. This CDR3 is 15 amino acids long. Germline CDR1 SGHTA, CDR2 FQGTGA. CDR3 in DNA: TGTGCCAGCAGCTTATGGGGCAGGGGAAACACTGAAGCTTTCTTT. Encoded protein: CASSLWGRGNTEAFF.

This chain links TRBV6-5 with TRBJ2-7, with a possible D match to TRBD2 (6 bases). The V end lost 2 bases, the J end lost 3 bases, and 14 bases lay between the germline ends. The CDR3 spans 15 residues. Looked up from germline, CDR1 is MNHEY and CDR2 is SVGAGI. CDR3 sequence reads: CASSYDSTSNYEQYF. In nucleotides, the CDR3 is TGTGCCAGCAGTTACGATTCTACTAGCAACTACGAGCAGTACTTC.

The genes are TRBV5-1 and TRBJ1-2; 7 bases map to TRBD1. The ends lost 7 bases at V and 9 bases at J; junction bases unmatched: 15. The CDR3 is made up of 14 amino acids. CDR1 and CDR2 (germline): SGHRS, YFSETQ. The CDR3 DNA follows: TGCGCCAGCCGCGCACCGACAGGGACTGAAAGCTACACCTTC. As protein: CASRAPTGTESYTF.

This clone has more than one count but fewer than ten. V and J are TRBV9 and TRBJ1-5; TRBD1 aligns across 7 bases. This CDR3 has 15 amino acids. CDR1 is SGDLS and CDR2 is YYNGEE in the germline V gene. The V and J ends lost 2 bases and 2 bases, in that order; junction bases with no gene match: 4. The CDR3 region has the DNA TGTGCCAGCAGCGTCGGACAGGCGGGCAATCAGCCCCAGCATTTT. Amino acids: CASSVGQAGNQPQHF.

The rearrangement joins TRBV7-3 to TRBJ2-1; no clear D gene. The CDR3 runs 17 residues. The germline V and J ends were trimmed by 5 bases and 0 bases, with 17 bases remaining between them. CDR1 and CDR2 from the germline V gene are SGHTA and FQGTGA. This CDR3 reads CASSPNPTSGSYNEQFF. The CDR3 nucleotides read TGTGCCAGCAGCCCTAATCCAACGTCGGGCTCCTACAATGAGCAGTTCTTC.

Concerning this clone itself: Within the sample, other DNA sequences also encode this same CDR3. The chain combines TRBV5-1 with TRBJ2-6; D not certain. This CDR3 has 16 residues. The V gene lost 4 bases and the J gene lost 0 bases, with 11 bases spanning the gap. Looked up from germline, CDR1 is SGHRS and CDR2 is YFSETQ. Here the CDR3 reads CASSRGQNSGANVLTF. DNA of the CDR3: TGCGCCAGCAGCCGTGGCCAGAACTCTGGGGCCAACGTCCTGACTTTC.

This clone came up once. The CDR3: CASSLWGTSGSDTQYF. The CDR3, as DNA: TGTGCCAGCAGTTTATGGGGGACTAGCGGGAGTGATACGCAGTATTTT. The chain has TRBV27 and TRBJ2-3, with 14 nucleotides matching TRBD2. The germline gives CDR1 MNHEY, CDR2 SMNVEV (reference sequence). V dropped 1 base and J dropped 6; count of bases not matched to a gene: 3. The CDR3 is made up of 16 amino acids.

This clone was picked up a small number of times. This chain joins TRBV10-3 and TRBJ1-1, with TRBD1 matching over 7 bases. The CDR3 runs 13 residues. CDR1 and CDR2 from the germline V gene are ENHRY and SYGVKD. The J segment lost 5 bases and the V segment lost 9 bases, leaving 9 bases of the junction unmatched. The CDR3 DNA reads as TGTGCCATTAGGAATCAGGGGGAAACTGAAGCTTTCTTT. It encodes CAIRNQGETEAFF.

The chain employs TRBV6-5 and TRBJ2-1; maybe TRBD1 (6 bases). The CDR3 loop spans 16 amino acids. Germline values: CDR1 MNHEY, CDR2 SVGAGI. Trimming pared 2 bases from V and 2 bases from J, leaving 13 bases between. In DNA form, the CDR3 reads TGTGCCAGCAGTTACGCGACAGGTTCCCCCTACAATGAGCAGTTCTTC. Translating it yields CASSYATGSPYNEQFF.

This rearrangement joins TRBV6-5 to TRBJ2-3, with TRBD1 as a possible D gene (6 bases). The germline V gene encodes CDR1 MNHEY and CDR2 SVGAGI. Trimming removed 0 bases from V and 4 bases from J, with 11 bases in between. CDR3 size: 15 residues. The CDR3 nucleotides read TGTGCCAGCAGTTACTCCCTACAGGGCCCAGATACGCAGTATTTT. Translated: CASSYSLQGPDTQYF.

The chain carries TRBV30 and TRBJ2-1, with D possibly being TRBD1 (6 bases). V gave up 4 bases and J gave up 0 bases, with 13 bases separating them. Germline CDR1 GTSNPN, CDR2 SVGIG (reference sequence). The CDR3 runs to 15 residues. CDR3 region: CAWMRSDSSYNEQFF. The CDR3 DNA reads TGTGCCTGGATGAGATCGGACAGCTCCTACAATGAGCAGTTCTTC.

This clone was counted between two and nine times. V and J are TRBV27 and TRBJ2-2; 7 bases are a match to TRBD2. This CDR3 spans 17 amino acids. The germline gives CDR1 MNHEY, CDR2 SMNVEV (reference sequence). V shed 6 bases and J 0 bases; nucleotides not matched to a gene: 10. In DNA, the CDR3 is TGTGCCAGCAGACCCCCTAGCGGAGAAACGAACACCGGGGAGCTGTTTTTT. Protein sequence: CASRPPSGETNTGELFF.

This clone showed up just a few times. This chain uses TRBV7-3 with TRBJ1-5; D is uncertain. Germline V gives CDR1 SGHTA, CDR2 FQGTGA. CDR3 size: 13 residues. The V gene lost 1 base and the J gene lost 9 bases, with 10 bases spanning the gap. This CDR3 is CASSLMVAGPQHF. CDR3 DNA sequence: TGTGCCAGCAGCTTAATGGTTGCGGGGCCCCAGCATTTT.

The V call is TRBV11-2, the J call TRBJ2-2; 7 bases are shared with TRBD2. Losses at the gene ends were 9 bases for V and 4 bases for J; bases not matched to a gene: 11. CDR3 size: 15 residues. Germline V CDR1 and CDR2: SGHAT, FQNNGV. CDR3 bases: TGTGCCAGTCATAGCGGGTTTACGATCACCGGGGAGCTGTTTTTT. Its protein product is CASHSGFTITGELFF.

J is TRBJ2-5 and V is TRBV25-1; 7 positions match TRBD1. TRBJ2-7 explains the end of the DNA better; the J call may be wrong. Per germline, CDR1 MGHDK and CDR2 SYGVNS. The CDR3 spans 12 residues. Written as DNA, the CDR3 is TGTGCCAGCAGTCAGGGGGTCTACGAGCAGTACTTC. Protein: CASSQGVYEQYF.

The table lists this clone with a few counts. V gene TRBV4-2 combines with J gene TRBJ2-5, with 10 bases matching TRBD2. Germline V gene sequence: CDR1 LGHNA, CDR2 YNFKEQ. V lost 0 bases to trimming and J lost 2 bases; unmatched junction nucleotides: 6. The CDR3 is 17 residues long. In DNA, the CDR3 is TGTGCCAGCAGCCAAGATGGCCTAGCGGGAGATCAAGAGACCCAGTACTTC. Protein: CASSQDGLAGDQETQYF.

The V and J genes are TRBV13 and TRBJ1-1, with 8 nucleotides matching TRBD1. This CDR3 has 16 amino acids. Trimming cost V 3 bases and J 0 bases; bases outside gene matches: 6. Germline V gives CDR1 PRHDT, CDR2 FYEKMQ (reference sequence). CDR3 protein: CASSFSVQGVNTEAFF. Written as DNA, the CDR3 is TGTGCCAGCAGCTTTTCGGTACAGGGGGTGAACACTGAAGCTTTCTTT. The complete variable domain, with remaining parts taken from reference TRBV13 and TRBJ1-1, reads AAGVIQSPRHLIKEKRETATLKCYPIPRHDTVYWYQQGPGQDPQFLISFYEKMQSDKGSIPDRFSAQQFSDYHSELNMSSLELGDSALYFCASSFSVQGVNTEAFFGQGTRLTVV.

This clone was observed a handful of times. The CDR3 here is CSVEVSGGGELFF. The CDR3 DNA reads TGCAGCGTTGAAGTTAGCGGGGGCGGGGAGCTGTTTTTT. V usage is TRBV29-1 and J usage is TRBJ2-2; 9 bases agree with TRBD2. CDR3 length: 13 amino acids. V lost 1 base and J lost 7; bases outside the gene matches: 1. Germline CDR1 SQVTM, CDR2 ANQGSEA.

J is TRBJ2-3 and V is TRBV5-1, with TRBD1 matching over 7 bases. The CDR3 is 16 amino acids. Trimming took 4 bases from V and 4 from J; bases not matched to a gene: 12. Germline lookup yields CDR1 SGHRS and CDR2 YFSETQ. DNA for the CDR3: TGCGCCAGCAGCACCCGACAGGGAATCTTTGCAGATACGCAGTATTTT. The encoded protein is CASSTRQGIFADTQYF.

The rearrangement uses TRBV29-1 and TRBJ2-5, with 7 bases matching TRBD2. The germline V gene has CDR1 SQVTM and CDR2 ANQGSEA. The CDR3 length is 13 residues. Trimming removed 3 bases from V and 9 bases from J; junction bases left unmatched: 10. In DNA, the CDR3 is TGCAGCGTTGAGAGGCCCTCCCTAGCGGCCCAGTACTTC. It specifies CSVERPSLAAQYF. The whole variable domain, filled in from reference TRBV29-1 and TRBJ2-5, reads SAVISQKPSRDICQRGTSLTIQCQVDSQVTMMFWYRQQPGQSLTLIATANQGSEATYESGFVIDKFPISRPNLTFSTLTVSNMSPEDSSIYLCSVERPSLAAQYFGPGTRLLVL.